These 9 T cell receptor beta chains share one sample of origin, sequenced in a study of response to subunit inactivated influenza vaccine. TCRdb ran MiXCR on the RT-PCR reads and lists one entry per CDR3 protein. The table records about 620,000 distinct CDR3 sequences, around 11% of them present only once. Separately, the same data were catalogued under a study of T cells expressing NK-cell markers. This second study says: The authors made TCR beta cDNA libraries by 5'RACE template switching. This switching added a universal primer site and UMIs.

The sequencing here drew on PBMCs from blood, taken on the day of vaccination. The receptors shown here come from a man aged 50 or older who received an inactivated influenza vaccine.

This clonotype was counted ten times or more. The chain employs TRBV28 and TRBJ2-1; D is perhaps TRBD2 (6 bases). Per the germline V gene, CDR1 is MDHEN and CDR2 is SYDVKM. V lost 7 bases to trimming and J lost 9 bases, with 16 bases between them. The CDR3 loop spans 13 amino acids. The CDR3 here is CASNSPGGAEQFF. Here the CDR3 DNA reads TGTGCCAGCAATTCCCCAGGAGGGGCTGAGCAGTTCTTC. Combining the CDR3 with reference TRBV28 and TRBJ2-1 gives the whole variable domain DVKVTQSSRYLVKRTGEKVFLECVQDMDHENMFWYRQDPGLGLRLIYFSYDVKMKEKGDIPEGYSVSREKKERFSLILESASTNQTSMYLCASNSPGGAEQFFGPGTRLTVL.

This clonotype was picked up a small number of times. The CDR3 spells CSAEPALQRTGEQYF. CDR3 DNA: TGCAGTGCTGAACCCGCCTTACAGAGAACGGGCGAGCAGTACTTC. The chain links TRBV20-1 to TRBJ2-7; D unresolved. The germline CDR1 and CDR2 sequences are DFQATT and SNEGSKA (reference sequence). The V gene lost 5 bases and the J gene lost 6 bases, with 23 bases spanning the gap. The CDR3 runs 15 residues.

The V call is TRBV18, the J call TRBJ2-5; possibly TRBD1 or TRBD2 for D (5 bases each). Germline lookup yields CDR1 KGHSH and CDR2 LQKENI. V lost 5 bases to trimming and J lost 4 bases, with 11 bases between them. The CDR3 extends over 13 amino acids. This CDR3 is CASSIRDLETQYF. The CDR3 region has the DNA TGTGCCAGCTCAATCCGGGACCTAGAGACCCAGTACTTC.

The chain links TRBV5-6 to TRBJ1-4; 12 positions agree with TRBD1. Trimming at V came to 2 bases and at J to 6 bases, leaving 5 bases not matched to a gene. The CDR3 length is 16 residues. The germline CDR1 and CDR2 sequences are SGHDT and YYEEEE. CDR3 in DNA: TGTGCCAGCAGCTTAACCGGGACAGGGGGCGATGAAAAACTGTTTTTT. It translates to CASSLTGTGGDEKLFF.

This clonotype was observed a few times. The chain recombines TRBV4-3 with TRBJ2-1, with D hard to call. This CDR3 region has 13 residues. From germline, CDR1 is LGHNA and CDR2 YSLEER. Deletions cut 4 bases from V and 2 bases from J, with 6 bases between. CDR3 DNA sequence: TGCGCCAGCAGCCCCTTTACCTACAATGAGCAGTTCTTC. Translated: CASSPFTYNEQFF.

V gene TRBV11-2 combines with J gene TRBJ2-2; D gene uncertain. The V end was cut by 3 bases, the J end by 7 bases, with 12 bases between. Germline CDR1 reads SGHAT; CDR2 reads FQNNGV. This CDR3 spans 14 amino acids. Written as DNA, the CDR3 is TGTGCCAGCAGCTTGTCGGGCGGCGGCGGGGAGCTGTTTTTT. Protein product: CASSLSGGGGELFF.

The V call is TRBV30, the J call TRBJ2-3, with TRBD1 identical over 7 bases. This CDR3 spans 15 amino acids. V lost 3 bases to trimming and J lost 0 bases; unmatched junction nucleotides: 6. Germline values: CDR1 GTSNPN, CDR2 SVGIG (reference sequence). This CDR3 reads CAWSQGTVSTDTQYF. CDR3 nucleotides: TGTGCCTGGAGCCAAGGGACAGTCAGCACAGATACGCAGTATTTT. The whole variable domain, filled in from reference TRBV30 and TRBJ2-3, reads SQTIHQWPATLVQPVGSPLSLECTVEGTSNPNLYWYRQAAGRGLQLLFYSVGIGQISSEVPQNLSASRPQDRQFILSSKKLLLSDSGFYLCAWSQGTVSTDTQYFGPGTRLTVL.

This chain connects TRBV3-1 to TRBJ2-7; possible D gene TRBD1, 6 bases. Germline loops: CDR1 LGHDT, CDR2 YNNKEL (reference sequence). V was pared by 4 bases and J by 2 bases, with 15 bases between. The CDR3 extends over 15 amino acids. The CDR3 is CASSRGKQGTYEQYF. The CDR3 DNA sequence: TGTGCCAGCAGCCGTGGTAAACAGGGAACCTACGAGCAGTACTTC.

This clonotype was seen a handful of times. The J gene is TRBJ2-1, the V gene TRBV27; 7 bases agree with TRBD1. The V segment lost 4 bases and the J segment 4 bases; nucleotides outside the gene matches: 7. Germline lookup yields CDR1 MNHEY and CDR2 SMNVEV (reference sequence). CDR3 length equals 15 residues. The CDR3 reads CASSSPVQGYNEQFF. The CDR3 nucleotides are TGTGCCAGCAGTTCCCCGGTACAGGGGTACAATGAGCAGTTCTTC.